This entry is about one TCR beta chain. This entry comes from a study of blood T cell repertoires in COVID-19. Study details: Material from acute and convalescent COVID-19 was sourced from the United States, Italy and Spain. From T cells, B-cell-depleted T cells, or PBMCs came the material, which was cDNA or gDNA.

In the authors' workflow: It was from reference gene primer amplification that nucleated cell counts were estimated. Only in-frame clones appear in the TCRdb table, and some are missing; sequencing was by immunoSEQ multiplex PCR. V, J and clone size were drawn from that table, and D and trimming were deduced from the DNA. The data show 99,000 or so clones, roughly four fifths seen once. Germline CDR1 MGHRA, CDR2 YSYEKL. V was pared by 3 bases and J by 0 bases, with 10 bases between. There are 15 residues in the CDR3. Sequencing was done on a sample of peripheral blood. This TCR came from an elderly woman with acute or convalescent COVID-19. The genes are TRBV4-1 and TRBJ2-3; weak D call: TRBD2 (5 bases). The CDR3 DNA is TGCGCCAGCAGCCAGCCGGGATTTAGCACAGATACGCAGTATTTT. Its translation is CASSQPGFSTDTQYF.